This T cell receptor (beta chain) was obtained from a study of blood T cell repertoires in COVID-19. Study details: COVID-19 samples from acute and convalescent phases originated in the United States, Italy and Spain. PBMCs, B-cell-depleted T cells, or T cells were the source of the cDNA or gDNA that made up the material.

V shed 5 bases, J shed 7 bases, and the junction held 13 bases outside the gene matches. Germline V gives CDR1 ENHRY, CDR2 SYGVKD. The CDR3 is 16 amino acids. In the source study's methods: The authors estimated nucleated cell counts from reference gene primer amplification. Profiled with immunoSEQ multiplex PCR; TCRdb holds only in-frame clones, not every one. V and J calls and clone size come straight from that table; D and trimming were deduced from the DNA. The sample yields roughly 260,000 clones, about 85% seen once. Sequenced input: peripheral blood. This sequence joins TRBV10-3 and TRBJ2-2; 7 bases line up with TRBD1. This TCR derives from a woman aged 45-65 years who had recovered from COVID-19. CDR3 loop: CAISTPTGVSGGELFF. The CDR3 DNA follows: TGTGCCATCAGTACCCCCACAGGGGTTTCGGGCGGGGAGCTGTTTTTT.